What follows describes a single T cell receptor (beta chain). This specimen includes other DNA sequences encoding the same CDR3. This entry is derived from a study of blood T cell repertoires in COVID-19. Study overall: Collection of acute and convalescent COVID-19 samples took place in the United States, Italy and Spain. The analysed material was cDNA or gDNA that came from T cells, B-cell-depleted T cells, or PBMCs.

Trimming pared 0 bases from V and 8 bases from J, leaving 17 bases between. This CDR3 is built from 16 residues. Germline V gives CDR1 LNHDA, CDR2 SQIVND (reference sequence). Original processing notes: Amplification of reference gene primers provided the estimated nucleated cell counts. Sequencing used immunoSEQ multiplex PCR; TCRdb keeps in-frame clones, though not all of them. D and trimming were read from the DNA, whereas the V and J calls and clone size are those reported in that table. The table includes 200,000 to 250,000 clones, around 88% detected once. The V and J genes are TRBV19 and TRBJ1-5, with D possibly matching TRBD1 (5 bases). The specimen was peripheral blood. The receptor comes from a man older than 75 with acute or convalescent COVID-19. CDR3 nucleotide sequence: TGTGCCAGTAGTATAGATCGAGGGACCGGGGGGAAGCCCCAGCATTTT. Translated, it gives CASSIDRGTGGKPQHF.